Described below is a single T cell receptor beta chain sequence and its context. Its target is unknown. This sample is part of a study of T cells expressing NK-cell markers. General observations from the study: The study left the HCMV specificity of expanded NKG2C+ T cell clones unresolved.

Using the 5' RACE reads, TCRdb records one entry per CDR3 protein without DNA. Recorded for this sample: around 260,000 distinct CDR3 sequences. This CDR3 has 14 amino acids. The clonotype originates from a woman aged 18 to 75 in good health. The gene calls are TRBV12-3 or TRBV12-4 and TRBJ2-5. Material: blood T cells: a sorted CD56 or NKG2C T cell subset, CD4+ or CD8+ T cells, or bulk PBMC T cells (not recorded which). CDR3 in amino acids: CASSADLARETQYF.